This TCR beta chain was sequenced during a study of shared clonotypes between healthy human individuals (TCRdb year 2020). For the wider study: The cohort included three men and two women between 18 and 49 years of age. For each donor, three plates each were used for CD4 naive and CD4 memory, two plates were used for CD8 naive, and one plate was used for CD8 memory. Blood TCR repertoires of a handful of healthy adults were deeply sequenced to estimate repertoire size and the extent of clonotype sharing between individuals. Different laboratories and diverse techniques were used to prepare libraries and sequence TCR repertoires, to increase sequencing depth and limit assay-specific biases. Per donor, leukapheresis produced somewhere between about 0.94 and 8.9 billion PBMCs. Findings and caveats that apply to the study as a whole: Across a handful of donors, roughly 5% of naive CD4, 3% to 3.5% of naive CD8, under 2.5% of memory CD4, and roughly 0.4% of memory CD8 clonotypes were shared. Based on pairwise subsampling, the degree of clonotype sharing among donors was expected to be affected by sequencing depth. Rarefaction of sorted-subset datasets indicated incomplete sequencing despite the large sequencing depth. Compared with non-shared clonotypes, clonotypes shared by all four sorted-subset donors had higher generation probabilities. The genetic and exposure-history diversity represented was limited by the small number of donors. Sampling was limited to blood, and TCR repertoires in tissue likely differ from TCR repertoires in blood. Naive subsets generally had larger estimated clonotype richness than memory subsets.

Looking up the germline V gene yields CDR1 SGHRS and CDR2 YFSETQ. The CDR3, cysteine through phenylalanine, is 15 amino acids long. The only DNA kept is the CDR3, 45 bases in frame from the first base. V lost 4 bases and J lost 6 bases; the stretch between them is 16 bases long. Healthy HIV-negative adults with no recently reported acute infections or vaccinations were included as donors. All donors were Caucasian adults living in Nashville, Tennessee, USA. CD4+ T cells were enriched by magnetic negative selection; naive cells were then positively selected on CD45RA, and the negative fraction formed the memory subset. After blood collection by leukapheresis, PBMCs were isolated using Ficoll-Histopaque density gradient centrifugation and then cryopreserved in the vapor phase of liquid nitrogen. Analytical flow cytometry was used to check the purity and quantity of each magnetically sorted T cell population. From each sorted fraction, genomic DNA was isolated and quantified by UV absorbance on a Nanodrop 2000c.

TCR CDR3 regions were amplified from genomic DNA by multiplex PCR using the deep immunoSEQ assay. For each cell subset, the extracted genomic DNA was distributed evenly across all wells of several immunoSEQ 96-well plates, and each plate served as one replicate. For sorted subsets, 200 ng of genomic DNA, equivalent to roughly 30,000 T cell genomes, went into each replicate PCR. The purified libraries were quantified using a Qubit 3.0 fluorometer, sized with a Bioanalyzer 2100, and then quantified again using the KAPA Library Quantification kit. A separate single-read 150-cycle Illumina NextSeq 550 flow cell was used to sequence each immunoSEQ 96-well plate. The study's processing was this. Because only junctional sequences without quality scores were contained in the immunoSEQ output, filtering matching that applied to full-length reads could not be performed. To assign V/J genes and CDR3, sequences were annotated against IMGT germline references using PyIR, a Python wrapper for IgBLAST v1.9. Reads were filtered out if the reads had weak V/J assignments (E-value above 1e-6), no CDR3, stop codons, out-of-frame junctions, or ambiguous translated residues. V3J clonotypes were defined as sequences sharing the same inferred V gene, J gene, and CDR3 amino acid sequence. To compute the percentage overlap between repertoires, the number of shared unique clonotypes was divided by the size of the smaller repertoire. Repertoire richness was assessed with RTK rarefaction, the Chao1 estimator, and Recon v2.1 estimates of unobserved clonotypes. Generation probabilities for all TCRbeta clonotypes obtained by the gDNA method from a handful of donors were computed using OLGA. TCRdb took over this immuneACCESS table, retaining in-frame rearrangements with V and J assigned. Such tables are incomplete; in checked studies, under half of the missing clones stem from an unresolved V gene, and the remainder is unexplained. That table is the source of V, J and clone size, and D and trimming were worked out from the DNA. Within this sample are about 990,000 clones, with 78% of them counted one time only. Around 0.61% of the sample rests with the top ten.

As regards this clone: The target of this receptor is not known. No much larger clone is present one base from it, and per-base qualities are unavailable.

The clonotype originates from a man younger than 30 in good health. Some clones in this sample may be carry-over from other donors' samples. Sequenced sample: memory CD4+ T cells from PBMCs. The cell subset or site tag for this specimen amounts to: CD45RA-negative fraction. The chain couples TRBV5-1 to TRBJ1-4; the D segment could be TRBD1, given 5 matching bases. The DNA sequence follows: TGCGCCAGCAGCCTCTCGGGACCCGGGGATGAAAAACTGTTTTTT. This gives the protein CASSLSGPGDEKLFF.